The source of this T cell receptor (beta chain) is a study of T cells after yellow fever vaccination (dated by TCRdb to the late 2010s). As for the study more broadly: Libraries from fractions with low cell numbers were prepared with the SMART-Seq v4 Ultra Low Input RNA kit. Two healthy male donors, one aged 18 to 30 and one aged 30 to 39 years, were included in the cohort. To follow T-cell clones before and after both primary and booster YFV17D yellow fever vaccination, bulk TCR alpha and beta repertoires underwent longitudinal sequencing. Bulk PBMC replicates and cell subsets were isolated from blood drawn at multiple timepoints before and after both primary and secondary immunization. Broader findings and caveats from the paper: FACS-sorted repertoires could contain abundant contaminating clonotypes from the bulk population, so computational filtering was required. A small share of clonotypes occurred in both CD4 and CD8 compartments, likely arising from convergent recombination. Compared with the primary T-cell response, the secondary T-cell response was weaker but faster, peaking on day 5 rather than day 15. Because only two donors were included in the study, the extent to which the findings can be generalized is limited. After the booster, most clones that had expanded after primary vaccination were detected again (nearly 98% of CD4 and around nine tenths of CD8), suggesting broad maintenance of memory.

The label giving this sample's treatment or condition can be read as: live attenuated yellow fever vaccine strain. A standard Ficoll-Paque protocol was used to isolate PBMCs from peripheral blood. Dynabeads CD4 and CD8 positive selection kits were used to isolate CD4 and CD8 T-cell fractions. RNA was extracted with TriZol from bulk PBMCs, CD4 and CD8 fractions, and dextramer-positive and dextramer-negative fractions. Compared with germline, V lacks 3 bases and J lacks 9 bases; bases without a gene match: 5. Taken from cysteine to phenylalanine, the CDR3 has 13 residues. Solely the CDR3 DNA is kept, with 39 bases framed from the first base. TCR cDNA was synthesized by 5'RACE template switching, through which a universal primer site and unique molecular identifiers were introduced. cDNA synthesis was primed from both the TCR alpha and TCR beta constant segments. Libraries were amplified in two PCR steps, with sample barcodes and sequencing adapters added in the second step. Sequencing of libraries was performed on Illumina HiSeq 2500 (2x100 bp) or NovaSeq (2x150 bp). The authors' analysis ran thus. MIGEC handled demultiplexing of reads and collapsing into UMI consensus sequences, while MiXCR performed V(D)J alignment. Using edgeR on replicate PBMC samples, clonotypes were called vaccine-responding if FDR was below 0.01 and the log2 fold change was above 5 up to day 15. Each bulk clonotype received a CD4 or CD8 identity based on whether the sequenced CD4 or CD8 repertoire contained that clonotype at higher abundance. TCRdb reprocessing: public reads trimmed at Q25 with fastp, clones called with MiXCR, in-frame beta chains kept. Every CDR3 protein is listed once, alongside the most common genes and DNA of its rows. Here the V and J calls rest on TCRdb's processing, not on the authors' analysis. For this sample the table gives more than 95,000 distinct CDR3 sequences, of which roughly 7.2% were detected only once. The top ten hold approximately 2.7% of the sample.

This clonotype appeared a few times. What antigen it recognizes has not been identified. There are no base qualities to consult, and no much larger clone falls within one base. Source: CD4+ T cells sorted from PBMCs, taken roughly seven weeks after the first yellow fever vaccination. The rearranged segments are TRBV12-3 or TRBV12-4 and TRBJ1-2, with 9 bases in between that match TRBD1. The clonotype comes from a man between 18 and 35 years old who received the YFV17D yellow fever vaccine. The CDR3 here reads CASSFRTGVRYTF. The DNA sequence is TGTGCCAGCAGTTTCCGGACAGGGGTACGCTACACCTTC.